This TCR beta chain was observed in a study of persistence of HIV-infected CD4 T cells. Study findings and constraints: Degenerate expanded CDR3beta sequences were enriched among CMV- and Gag-responding cells.

As to this clone: What it binds is not known.

The libraries were made with immunoSEQ version 4 in survey mode. Assay used: immunoSEQ multiplex PCR; TCRdb lists only in-frame clones, some missing. The sample has roughly 32,000 clones; roughly 82% are singletons. Cells were stimulated with CMV-infected fibroblast lysates at roughly 9.1 ug/mL. CD40L-negative CD69-negative CD45RO-high memory CD4+ T cells were sorted as populations depleted of antigen-responding cells. For around 17 hours, CD8-depleted PBMCs received anti-CD28/CD49d costimulation, a CD40-blocking antibody and enfuvirtide. The CDR3 contains 17 residues. V was clipped by 5 bases and J by 6 bases; unmatched bases: 12. Per the germline V gene, CDR1 is SGHVS and CDR2 is FQNEAQ.

The sequence derives from an adult man with HIV who was CMV-seropositive. Sequenced material: CD4+ T cells sorted from PBMCs after roughly 18-hour stimulation, taken from a patient who received antiretroviral therapy. The chain combines TRBV7-8 with TRBJ2-5, with 13 bases that match TRBD2. CDR3 DNA: TGTGCCAGCAGCGGCACTAGCGGGGGGGCGGTGCGGAAGACCCAGTACTTC. Its protein is CASSGTSGGAVRKTQYF.